This T cell receptor beta chain came from a study of blood T cell repertoires in COVID-19. The CDR3 loop spans 13 amino acids. The J segment lost 8 bases and the V segment lost 3 bases, leaving 5 bases of the junction unmatched. From germline, CDR1 is KGHDR and CDR2 SFDVKD. Methods used by the authors: Amplification from reference gene primers served as the basis for estimated nucleated cell counts. Here immunoSEQ multiplex PCR was the method, and the copy in TCRdb shows in-frame clones only, minus some. D and trimming were read from the DNA, whereas the V and J calls and clone size are those reported in that table. Among 350,000 to 400,000 clones, roughly 92% were seen once, and the ten largest hold over 0.7%.

This rearrangement joins TRBV24-1 to TRBJ1-2; 7 nucleotides agree with TRBD1. The source of this sequence is a woman aged 40 to 55 who had been exposed to COVID-19. Material for sequencing was PBMCs or T cells enriched from blood (not recorded which). The CDR3 DNA sequence: TGTGCCACCAGTGATGGGACAGTCGTGGGCTACACCTTC. Amino acids: CATSDGTVVGYTF.